These T cell receptor beta chains were read from a single sample in a study of T cells in Graves' hyperthyroidism and ophthalmopathy. TCRdb recomputed calls from the multiplex PCR reads with MiXCR, one row per CDR3 protein. Here the sample spans around 700,000 distinct CDR3 sequences, 18% being singletons. Source material: blood. These receptors were obtained from a woman aged 45-59 years with Graves' hyperthyroidism that later progressed to Graves' ophthalmopathy. Both conserved end residues are part of each CDR3. A D gene is named only where the DNA matches it firmly. Some rows have no size entry. The others give once, few or many, or a class for an expanded clone.

>TRBJ1-6|14|many|-|TRBV2
CATTLSWGNSPLHF
TGTGCCACCACTTTGTCCTGGGGTAATTCACCCCTCCACTTT
>TRBJ2-2|18|few|-|TRBV24-1
CATSELPWGATNTGELFF
TGTGCCACCAGTGAACTCCCCTGGGGGGCTACGAACACCGGGGAGCTGTTTTTT
>TRBJ2-1|13|many|-|TRBV5-1
CASSLDTNNEQFF
TGCGCCAGCAGCCTGGACACGAACAATGAGCAGTTCTTC
>TRBJ1-1|14|few|-|TRBV12-5
CASRADPPNTEAFF
TGTGCTAGTCGGGCAGACCCGCCGAACACTGAAGCTTTCTTT
>TRBJ1-5|14|many|-|TRBV7-6
CASSLEPVEQPQHF
TGTGCCAGCAGCTTAGAGCCGGTTGAGCAGCCCCAGCATTTT
>TRBJ2-1|16|-|TRBD1|TRBV5-1
CASSLVQGTGNNEQFF
TGCGCCAGCAGCTTGGTGCAGGGGACAGGAAACAATGAGCAGTTCTTC
>TRBJ2-1|15|-|TRBD2|TRBV7-2
CASSSNFGGVGEQFF
TGTGCCAGCAGCTCAAACTTCGGGGGGGTGGGTGAGCAGTTCTTC
>TRBJ1-2|15|many|-|TRBV5-1
CASSLDAGAWYGYTF
TGCGCCAGCAGCTTGGATGCGGGGGCGTGGTATGGCTACACCTTC
>TRBJ1-1|18|many|TRBD1|TRBV7-9
CASSLTGLAGGKNTEAFF
TGTGCCAGCAGCTTAACCGGTCTGGCAGGGGGCAAGAACACTGAAGCTTTCTTT
>TRBJ1-1|16|many|-|TRBV6-1
CASSPPELHVNTEAFF
TGTGCCAGCAGTCCCCCAGAACTCCACGTGAACACTGAAGCTTTCTTT
>TRBJ2-5|14|few|-|TRBV7-2
CASSSRRIPETQYF
TGTGCCAGCAGCTCCCGCCGGATCCCAGAGACCCAGTACTTC
>TRBJ1-1|14|many|-|TRBV3-1
CASSHRGFNTEAFF
TGTGCCAGCAGCCACAGGGGCTTTAACACTGAAGCTTTCTTT
>TRBJ1-1|13|many|-|TRBV12-3/TRBV12-4
CASNVGTNTEAFF
TGTGCCAGCAATGTAGGGACTAACACTGAAGCTTTCTTT
>TRBJ1-4|16|-|-|TRBV27
CASSFRGGSTNEKLFF
TGTGCCAGCAGTTTTCGGGGAGGGTCGACTAATGAAAAACTGTTTTTT
>TRBJ1-2|18|-|TRBD1|TRBV18
CASSPFPGQGEMNYGYTF
TGTGCCAGCTCACCATTCCCGGGACAGGGAGAGATGAACTATGGCTACACCTTC